What follows are 27 T cell receptor beta chains derived from one specimen sequenced in a study of post-analysis software for immune sequencing data. Study-wide points: Five or six TRBV segments appeared more often in patients than in controls, and TRBV5-6, TRBV5-1 and TRBV20-1 were among these.

Incorporated into the TCR beta cDNA libraries were unique molecular identifiers, which served to reduce PCR and sequencing biases. TCRdb passed the PCR reads through MiXCR, listing each CDR3 protein once. The table includes about 500,000 distinct CDR3 sequences, roughly 45% detected once. No antigen has been identified for these receptors. The material sequenced was blood. The receptor source for this set is a girl aged 5-17 years with multiple sclerosis.

Written as DNA, the CDR3 is TGTGCCAGCAGTCTTCCACCTGACCGCCCTGGGGAAGAGACCCAGTACTTC. It translates to CASSLPPDRPGEETQYF. V and J are TRBV25-1 and TRBJ2-5; the D is unclear. Germline CDR1 and CDR2: MGHDK and SYGVNS. V lost 5 bases to trimming and J lost 3 bases, with 22 bases between them. The CDR3 consists of 17 residues. The whole variable domain, filled in from reference TRBV25-1 and TRBJ2-5, reads EADIYQTPRYLVIGTGKKITLECSQTMGHDKMYWYQQDPGMELHLIHYSYGVNSTEKGDLSSESTVSRIRTEHFPLTLESARPSHTSQYLCASSLPPDRPGEETQYFGPGTRLLVL.

This clonotype occurred a few times. The chain combines TRBV28 with TRBJ2-5; D possibly uses TRBD1 or TRBD2 (5 bases each). The V gene's germline CDR1 is MDHEN and CDR2 SYDVKM. The CDR3 runs to 15 residues. V was trimmed by 6 bases and J by 8 bases, leaving 22 bases between them. The CDR3 DNA reads TGTGCCAGCAGAAATCCGGGACCAAGCCCGGGAACCCAGTACTTC. Translation: CASRNPGPSPGTQYF.

This clonotype has just a few counts. The chain couples TRBV14 to TRBJ2-5, with D maybe TRBD2 (6 bases). Between the trimmed V and J ends, which lost 0 bases and 5 bases, there was a span of 16 bases. The germline gives CDR1 SGHDN, CDR2 FVKESK. The CDR3 loop spans 16 amino acids. DNA for the CDR3: TGTGCCAGCAGCCAAGAGGCGGGGCGCCTGTGGGAGACCCAGTACTTC. Protein sequence: CASSQEAGRLWETQYF.

The chain uses TRBV11-2 and TRBJ1-5; D is undetermined. V was clipped by 5 bases and J by 1 base, with 9 bases between them. The CDR3 consists of 14 residues. Germline V gene data show CDR1 as SGHAT and CDR2 as FQNNGV. The CDR3, as DNA: TGTGCCAGCAGCCCGGGCAACAGCAATCAGCCCCAGCATTTT. Translating gives CASSPGNSNQPQHF.

This clonotype was picked up one time. The genes are TRBV18 and TRBJ1-2; D is possibly TRBD1 (6 bases). The V end was cut by 3 bases, the J end by 1 base, with 9 bases between. The germline CDR1 and CDR2 sequences are KGHSH and LQKENI. There are 14 residues in the CDR3. The DNA of the CDR3 is TGTGCCAGCTCACCTCGGGACAATAACTATGGCTACACCTTC. Its translation is CASSPRDNNYGYTF.

The chain combines TRBV27 with TRBJ1-4; D remains ambiguous. Trimming removed 6 bases from V and 7 bases from J, with 15 bases in between. Germline V gene data show CDR1 as MNHEY and CDR2 as SMNVEV (reference sequence). CDR3 size: 14 residues. CDR3 amino acids: CASRPFKGIEKLFF. The DNA for the CDR3 is TGTGCCAGCAGACCCTTTAAGGGTATTGAAAAACTGTTTTTT.

This chain links TRBV9 with TRBJ1-2; D possibly corresponds to TRBD1 (5 bases). Trimming stripped 0 bases from V and 0 bases from J, with 15 bases between. Germline loops: CDR1 SGDLS, CDR2 YYNGEE. This CDR3 is built from 17 residues. CDR3 DNA: TGTGCCAGCAGCGTAGGTTCCCTCAGGGAATCTAACTATGGCTACACCTTC. Its translation: CASSVGSLRESNYGYTF.

This clonotype has only a few counts. The chain links TRBV12-3 or TRBV12-4 to TRBJ1-1; a possible D gene is TRBD1 (6 bases). Trimming cost V 6 bases and J 1 base, with 15 bases left between them. CDR3 length equals 15 residues. The CDR3 DNA reads TGTGCCAGCAGCCCTAACGGACAGTGGAACACTGAAGCTTTCTTT. Amino acid sequence: CASSPNGQWNTEAFF.

This chain joins TRBV29-1 and TRBJ1-2, with D possibly being TRBD1 (5 bases). This CDR3 spans 13 amino acids. V gave up 3 bases and J gave up 4 bases, with 12 bases separating them. Germline V gene data show CDR1 as SQVTM and CDR2 as ANQGSEA. CDR3 amino acids: CSVDRDLGYGYTF. In DNA form, the CDR3 reads TGCAGCGTTGACCGGGACCTTGGCTATGGCTACACCTTC.

The chain has TRBV2 and TRBJ2-4, with TRBD2 identical over 12 bases. The length of the CDR3 is 18 residues. Germline CDR1 reads SNHLY; CDR2 reads FYNNEI. The J segment lost 0 bases and the V segment lost 7 bases, leaving 10 bases of the junction unmatched. CDR3 DNA: TGTGCCAGCACCCTGGGACTAGCGGGTTACCTAGCCAAAAACATTCAGTACTTC. This gives the protein CASTLGLAGYLAKNIQYF.

The table lists this clonotype with a few counts. This chain uses TRBV7-8 with TRBJ1-4; D gene uncertain. CDR1 SGHVS and CDR2 FQNEAQ come from the germline V gene. V lost 2 bases to trimming and J lost 7 bases, with 23 bases between them. This CDR3 has 18 residues. DNA of the CDR3: TGTGCCAGCAGCTTACTCAGGAGGTTCAGTGAAGTCGGTGAAAAACTGTTTTTT. Translated: CASSLLRRFSEVGEKLFF.

V is TRBV6-5 and J is TRBJ1-2; D is possibly TRBD1 (5 bases). In germline, CDR1 is MNHEY, CDR2 SVGAGI. V was cut by 5 bases and J by 7 bases, with 11 bases left in between. This CDR3 is built from 12 residues. The CDR3 sequence: CASSDSARGYTF. The CDR3 DNA follows: TGTGCCAGCAGTGACAGTGCTCGTGGCTACACCTTC.

In the case of this clonotype: Being one base from a much bigger clone, this may be a read error. The V and J genes are TRBV29-1 and TRBJ2-7; no clear D gene. This CDR3 has 13 amino acids. CDR1 is SQVTM, CDR2 ANQGSEA, per germline. DNA of the CDR3: TGCAGCGTTGAGGTTGGCGGTTCCTACGAGCAGGACTTC. The encoded protein is CSVEVGGSYEQDF.

The V call is TRBV7-6, the J call TRBJ2-5; D perhaps matches TRBD1 (6 bases). There are 14 residues in the CDR3. Germline V gives CDR1 SGHVS, CDR2 FNYEAQ. Between the trimmed V and J ends, which lost 5 bases and 4 bases, there was a span of 14 bases. The CDR3 sequence is CASSLRDTVETQYF. The CDR3 nucleotides read TGTGCCAGCAGCCTCCGGGACACTGTAGAGACCCAGTACTTC.

J is TRBJ2-7 and V is TRBV29-1; 7 nucleotides agree with TRBD2. The CDR3 extends over 12 amino acids. Germline V gene sequence: CDR1 SQVTM, CDR2 ANQGSEA. Trimming cost V 7 bases and J 3 bases; bases outside gene matches: 6. The CDR3 region has the DNA TGCAGCGCTGTGGGGGGGGGCTACGAGCAGTACTTC. Amino acid sequence: CSAVGGGYEQYF.

The chain joins TRBV5-1 to TRBJ1-1; 7 nucleotides agree with TRBD1. Looked up from germline, CDR1 is SGHRS and CDR2 is YFSETQ. The CDR3 loop spans 16 amino acids. J was trimmed by 5 bases and V by 3 bases; bases with no gene match: 13. The CDR3 here is CASSSWDSTGRTEAFF. For the CDR3, the DNA is TGCGCCAGCAGCTCCTGGGATTCGACAGGGCGGACTGAAGCTTTCTTT. The variable domain in full, with the rest retrieved from reference TRBV5-1 and TRBJ1-1, is KAGVTQTPRYLIKTRGQQVTLSCSPISGHRSVSWYQQTPGQGLQFLFEYFSETQRNKGNFPGRFSGRQFSNSRSEMNVSTLELGDSALYLCASSSWDSTGRTEAFFGQGTRLTVV.

The V call is TRBV6-4, the J call TRBJ1-5; D might be TRBD1 (5 bases). Trimming removed 6 bases at V and 7 bases at J, with 13 bases between. Per the germline V gene, CDR1 is MRHNA and CDR2 is SNTAGT. The CDR3 runs 13 residues. CDR3 nucleotide sequence: TGTGCCAGCAGGGACGGGGCTAACCAGCCCCAGCATTTT. It encodes CASRDGANQPQHF.

This clonotype has ten or more counts. The rearrangement links TRBV29-1 to TRBJ2-1; D is undetermined. V was clipped by 1 base and J by 1 base, with 8 bases between them. Germline CDR1 and CDR2: SQVTM and ANQGSEA. The CDR3 loop spans 14 amino acids. The CDR3 spells CSVEGLVSYNEQFF. The CDR3 nucleotides are TGCAGCGTTGAAGGGCTCGTGTCCTACAATGAGCAGTTCTTC.

This clonotype was recorded only once. The J gene is TRBJ2-7, the V gene TRBV20-1, with D perhaps matching TRBD1 (8 bases). V was pared by 6 bases and J by 2 bases, with 17 bases between. The germline V gene has CDR1 DFQATT and CDR2 SNEGSKA (reference sequence). This CDR3 is 14 amino acids long. This chain's CDR3 is CSADNRGGTYEQYF. The CDR3 DNA follows: TGCAGTGCAGATAACAGGGGGGGGACCTACGAGCAGTACTTC.

This clonotype has just a few counts. This chain uses TRBV6-1 with TRBJ2-5; 7 nucleotides agree with TRBD2. The length of the CDR3 is 15 residues. Germline V gives CDR1 MNHNS, CDR2 SASEGT. V lost 8 bases to trimming and J lost 3 bases; unmatched junction nucleotides: 12. CDR3 DNA sequence: TGTGCCAGCTTGGGCGGGAGCATTGGAAAAGAGACCCAGTACTTC. Its protein product is CASLGGSIGKETQYF.

This clonotype was seen only a few times. The chain joins TRBV3-1 to TRBJ2-3; 11 bases fit TRBD2. CDR3 length equals 17 residues. Unmatched junction bases numbered 6, after V lost 0 bases and J lost 4 bases. Germline V gene lookup returns CDR1 LGHDT and CDR2 YNNKEL (reference sequence). This chain's CDR3 is CASSQEAVAGGPDTQYF. The CDR3 nucleotides are TGTGCCAGCAGCCAAGAAGCAGTAGCGGGAGGGCCAGATACGCAGTATTTT.

The chain combines TRBV28 with TRBJ1-2; maybe TRBD1 (6 bases). V was cut by 3 bases and J by 8 bases, with 28 bases left in between. CDR1 and CDR2 (germline): MDHEN, SYDVKM. The CDR3 extends over 18 amino acids. CDR3: CASSFGGAPGAGHIGYTF. DNA for the CDR3: TGTGCCAGCAGTTTTGGGGGCGCACCCGGAGCAGGGCATATCGGCTACACCTTC.

The genes are TRBV28 and TRBJ1-2, with 7 bases fitting TRBD1. The CDR3 runs 14 residues. After removal of 5 bases from V and 4 bases from J, the junction contained 7 bases not matched to a gene. CDR1 MDHEN and CDR2 SYDVKM come from the germline V gene. The CDR3 spells CASSPLTGTYGYTF. CDR3 DNA: TGTGCCAGCAGTCCGTTGACAGGGACCTATGGCTACACCTTC.

This clonotype has a handful of counts. This rearrangement joins TRBV7-2 to TRBJ2-1; D gene ambiguous. This CDR3 spans 15 amino acids. The germline V and J ends were trimmed by 4 bases and 0 bases, with 10 bases remaining between them. CDR1 SGHTA and CDR2 FQGNSA come from the germline V gene. CDR3 sequence reads: CASSSAKSSYNEQFF. CDR3 nucleotide sequence: TGTGCCAGCAGCTCGGCCAAGAGCTCCTACAATGAGCAGTTCTTC.

The chain couples TRBV28 to TRBJ2-7; TRBD2 matches at 8 bases. This CDR3 region has 16 residues. CDR1 and CDR2 from the germline V gene are MDHEN and SYDVKM. Trimming took 10 bases from V and 5 from J; bases not matched to a gene: 19. The CDR3 loop is CATMSMVAGGGHEQYF. In DNA, the CDR3 is TGTGCCACTATGAGCATGGTGGCGGGAGGTGGTCACGAGCAGTACTTC. The entire variable domain, with the rest obtained from reference TRBV28 and TRBJ2-7, is as follows: DVKVTQSSRYLVKRTGEKVFLECVQDMDHENMFWYRQDPGLGLRLIYFSYDVKMKEKGDIPEGYSVSREKKERFSLILESASTNQTSMYLCATMSMVAGGGHEQYFGPGTRLTVT.

The V gene is TRBV7-9, the J gene TRBJ2-7, with D perhaps TRBD1 or TRBD2 (6 bases each). Germline CDR1 and CDR2: SEHNR and FQNEAQ (reference sequence). V lost 1 base and J lost 3, with 10 bases in between. The CDR3 contains 14 residues. CDR3 region: CASSLEGGGYEQYF. CDR3 in DNA: TGTGCCAGCAGCTTAGAAGGGGGAGGCTACGAGCAGTACTTC.

V gene TRBV4-2 combines with J gene TRBJ1-4, with D possibly TRBD1 on 6 matching bases. The germline V and J ends were trimmed by 1 base and 6 bases, with 12 bases remaining between them. Germline loops: CDR1 LGHNA, CDR2 YNFKEQ. There are 15 residues in the CDR3. As DNA, the CDR3 is TGTGCCAGCAGCCAAGCGGGGGCGCCGGATGAAAAACTGTTTTTT. The encoded protein is CASSQAGAPDEKLFF.